The 21 T cell receptor beta chains reported below all come from one sample, sequenced in a study of T cell clonality in common variable immunodeficiency. Method: immunoSEQ multiplex PCR; TCRdb's copy keeps in-frame clones and lacks some. The sample shows about 52,000 clones, none of them appearing just once. Sample: peripheral blood mononuclear cells. These receptors originate from a person aged 18-69 years in good health.

This clone was counted many times. The read ends 3 residues before the CDR3 terminus; that terminus is restored from the germline J gene. The V and J genes are TRBV18 and TRBJ1-4; 8 bases agree with TRBD1. V trimming: 6 bases; J trimming: 6 bases; junction bases outside the gene matches: 9. CDR1 and CDR2 from the germline V gene are KGHSH and LQKENI. The CDR3 consists of 15 residues. The covered CDR3 bases are TGTGCCAGCTCCCGAAGACAGGGGCGGGATGAAAAA. As protein: CASSRRQGRDEK. The whole CDR3 sequence is CASSRRQGRDEKLFF.

This clone was seen repeatedly, ten times or more. The read ends 3 residues shy of where the CDR3 ends; the end is completed using the germline J gene. This chain connects TRBV5-4 to TRBJ2-7, with D possibly TRBD2 on 7 matching bases. Trimming shortened V by 0 bases and J by 2 bases, and 15 bases separated the two germline ends. CDR1 and CDR2 (germline): SGHNT, YYREEE (reference sequence). The CDR3 is made up of 16 amino acids. The CDR3: CASSLAGGATPYEQYF. The covered CDR3 bases are TGTGCCAGCAGCTTGGCGGGGGGCGCGACCCCCTACGAG.

This clone was observed at least ten times. The CDR3 is cut off 3 residues early in the read; its end comes from the germline J gene. V usage is TRBV6-2 or TRBV6-3 and J usage is TRBJ1-5, with TRBD1 matching 11 bases. Trimming cost V 5 bases and J 3 bases; bases outside gene matches: 6. The length of the CDR3 is 16 residues. Germline CDR1 reads MNHEY; CDR2 reads SVGEGT. CDR3 protein: CASSRQGQGDNQPQHF. CDR3 DNA (partial): TGTGCCAGCAGTCGCCAGGGACAGGGGGACAATCAGCCC.

This clone has ten or more counts. The missing CDR3 end, 3 residues past where the read stops, is filled in from the germline J gene. Other DNA sequences in the same sample also yield this CDR3. This chain connects TRBV7-8 to TRBJ2-7; D unresolved. CDR1 SGHVS and CDR2 FQNEAQ come from the germline V gene. Deletions cut 1 base from V and 0 bases from J, with 7 bases between. The CDR3 runs 14 residues. Incomplete CDR3 DNA: TGTGCCAGCAGCTTAGGGCCAGTCTCCTACGAG. Translating gives CASSLGPVSYE. The whole CDR3 reads CASSLGPVSYEQYF.

This clone was seen ten or more times. The read ends 3 residues before the CDR3 terminus; that terminus is restored from the germline J gene. This chain connects TRBV20-1 to TRBJ2-5; 9 bases fit TRBD2. Germline assignment: CDR1 DFQATT and CDR2 SNEGSKA (reference sequence). Losses at the gene ends were 1 base for V and 2 bases for J; bases not matched to a gene: 8. The CDR3 extends over 16 amino acids. Partial CDR3 DNA: TGCAGTGCTAGAGTCCCGGCGGGGGGGCGTCAAGAGACC. Protein sequence: CSARVPAGGRQET. Given in full, the CDR3 is CSARVPAGGRQETQYF.

This clone was seen a few times. The CDR3 goes on 3 residues after the read ends, and that part is filled in from the germline J gene. The chain uses TRBV6-2 or TRBV6-3 and TRBJ2-3; 8 bases map to TRBD1. Germline V gene sequence: CDR1 MNHEY, CDR2 SVGEGT. After removal of 6 bases from V and 7 bases from J, the junction contained 6 bases not matched to a gene. The CDR3 length is 13 residues. CDR3 bases read: TGTGCCAGCAGCATCAGACAGGGGAATACG. This translates into CASSIRQGNT. The full CDR3 protein is CASSIRQGNTQYF.

A few counts support this clone. The sequenced fragment ends 3 residues before the CDR3 boundary, so the rest is inferred from the germline J gene. The rearrangement links TRBV10-2 to TRBJ2-5; 8 nucleotides agree with TRBD2. The CDR3 extends over 15 amino acids. Germline V gene lookup returns CDR1 WSHSY and CDR2 SAAADI. Unmatched junction bases numbered 11, after V lost 6 bases and J lost 5 bases. The CDR3 loop is CASRGKRTSWETQYF. The sequenced part of the CDR3 DNA is TGCGCCAGCAGGGGAAAGAGGACTAGCTGGGAGACC.

This clone was seen more than once but under ten times. The sequenced fragment ends 3 residues before the CDR3 boundary, so the rest is inferred from the germline J gene. The rearrangement uses TRBV11-3 and TRBJ2-5, with D possibly matching TRBD2 (6 bases). V was cut by 1 base and J by 3 bases, with 12 bases left in between. Per the germline V gene, CDR1 is SGHNT and CDR2 is YENEEA. The CDR3 is 15 amino acids. The CDR3 sequence is CASSLGGGAKETQYF. The CDR3 DNA, read in part, is TGTGCCAGCAGCTTAGGCGGAGGGGCTAAAGAGACC.

This clone has a count of ten or more. The read finishes 3 residues shy of the CDR3 end, and the germline J gene is used to complete it. The chain links TRBV7-3 to TRBJ1-5; D is ambiguous. Germline CDR1 and CDR2: SGHTA and FQGTGA. CDR3 length equals 13 residues. Between the trimmed V and J ends, which lost 0 bases and 5 bases, there was a span of 5 bases. CDR3 loop: CASSLTRDQPQHF. CDR3 bases read: TGTGCCAGCAGCTTAACGAGGGATCAGCCC.

This clone appeared many times. The read is 3 residues too short to cover the CDR3 end, so that end is filled in from the germline J gene. The chain links TRBV10-3 to TRBJ1-6, with a weak D call TRBD1 (6 bases). There are 15 residues in the CDR3. Germline V lookup: CDR1 ENHRY, CDR2 SYGVKD. V lost 1 base to trimming and J lost 9 bases, with 13 bases between them. The part of the CDR3 DNA that was read is TGTGCCATCAGTGAGTGGGCGGGGGCCAGTTCACCC. Translating gives CAISEWAGASSP. The entire CDR3 is CAISEWAGASSPLHF.

For this clone: The CDR3 is cut off 3 residues early in the read; its end comes from the germline J gene. V and J are TRBV7-9 and TRBJ1-1, with 9 bases that match TRBD1. Germline trimming cut 6 bases from V and 3 bases from J; bases unmatched to any gene: 5. Per the germline V gene, CDR1 is SEHNR and CDR2 is FQNEAQ (reference sequence). This CDR3 is 14 amino acids long. The covered CDR3 bases are TGTGCCAGCAGGCGACAGGGGGGGGACACTGAA. Translated: CASRRQGGDTE. The whole CDR3 is CASRRQGGDTEAFF.

This clone was counted ten times or more. The CDR3 end lies 3 residues beyond the end of the read and is filled in from the germline J gene. The chain joins TRBV5-1 to TRBJ1-2; possibly TRBD1 for D (6 bases). The CDR3 contains 13 residues. V was trimmed by 5 bases and J by 5 bases, leaving 13 bases between them. Germline loops: CDR1 SGHRS, CDR2 YFSETQ. CDR3 protein: CASRATGRYGYTF. The CDR3 bases that were read are TGCGCCAGCAGGGCCACAGGGCGATATGGC.

This clone was detected ten times or more. The CDR3 goes on 3 residues after the read ends, and that part is filled in from the germline J gene. This sequence joins TRBV30 and TRBJ2-1, with D perhaps assigned TRBD1 or TRBD2 (5 bases each). The V end lost 4 bases, the J end lost 8 bases, and 18 bases lay between the germline ends. CDR3 length: 14 residues. The germline V gene encodes CDR1 GTSNPN and CDR2 SVGIG (reference sequence). The sequenced CDR3 bases are TGTGCCTGGAAGTGGGCCAGGGAGATCGATGAG. This gives the protein CAWKWAREIDE. The complete CDR3 sequence is CAWKWAREIDEQFF. The entire variable domain, with the rest obtained from reference TRBV30 and TRBJ2-1, is as follows: SQTIHQWPATLVQPVGSPLSLECTVEGTSNPNLYWYRQAAGRGLQLLFYSVGIGQISSEVPQNLSASRPQDRQFILSSKKLLLSDSGFYLCAWKWAREIDEQFFGPGTRLTVL.

On this clone: The read stops 3 residues short of the end of the CDR3; the missing end is completed from the germline J gene. The chain carries TRBV6-2 or TRBV6-3 and TRBJ1-1; TRBD1 is a possible D gene (5 bases). V lost 7 bases and J 4 bases, leaving 16 bases between the germline ends. This CDR3 is built from 14 residues. CDR1 is MNHEY and CDR2 is SVGEGT in the germline V gene. The DNA read from the CDR3 is TGTGCCAGCAATAAGGACTTGGGGGGCACTGAA. This sequence encodes CASNKDLGGTE. The whole CDR3 sequence reads CASNKDLGGTEAFF.

As for this clone: The read ends 3 residues early relative to the CDR3; the germline J gene fills the gap. The chain carries TRBV5-4 and TRBJ2-5; 12 nucleotides match TRBD2. J lost 4 bases, V lost 3 bases, and 1 base had no gene match. Looked up from germline, CDR1 is SGHNT and CDR2 is YYREEE (reference sequence). This CDR3 contains 14 residues. The CDR3 is CASSWGLAGETQYF. Incomplete CDR3 DNA: TGTGCCAGCAGCTGGGGACTAGCGGGAGAGACC.

This clone has a count of ten or more. CDR3 residues: CASSRGKNTEAFF. The CDR3 bases that were read are TGTGCCAGCTCAAGGGGCAAGAACACTGAA. This chain links TRBV18 with TRBJ1-1; D perhaps matches TRBD1 (5 bases). Read data end 3 residues before the CDR3 end; the end is taken from the germline J gene. The ends were cut back, 5 bases at V and 1 base at J, with 8 bases in the middle. The CDR3 sequence is 13 residues long. Germline V CDR1 and CDR2: KGHSH, LQKENI.

This clone was recorded many times. The read terminates 3 residues before the CDR3 end, so the remaining end is supplied by the germline J gene. The chain is built from TRBV5-1 and TRBJ1-6; D possibly corresponds to TRBD1 (5 bases). This CDR3 region has 15 residues. Germline V gene sequence: CDR1 SGHRS, CDR2 YFSETQ. V lost 5 bases and J lost 6, with 15 bases in between. The CDR3 DNA, read in part, is TGCGCCAGCAGGTCGCCTGGGGGGGGTAATTCACCC. Translating it yields CASRSPGGGNSP. The CDR3 reads in full as CASRSPGGGNSPLHF.

This clone was picked up many times. The CDR3 end falls 3 residues outside the read, so it is completed with the germline J gene. The V call is TRBV30, the J call TRBJ1-5; 7 positions agree with TRBD1. CDR3 length: 14 residues. The V gene end was trimmed by 2 bases and the J gene end by 6 bases; junction bases not matched to a gene: 7. Germline V CDR1 and CDR2: GTSNPN, SVGIG (reference sequence). The CDR3 DNA, read in part, is TGTGCCTGGAGTCGAGAGACAGGGCCTCAGCCC. Encoded protein: CAWSRETGPQP. The CDR3 as a whole reads CAWSRETGPQPQHF.

This clone was recorded at least ten times. The read falls 3 residues short of the CDR3 end, and the missing part is taken from the germline J gene. The chain is built from TRBV7-3 and TRBJ2-2; 9 bases are a match to TRBD2. The V segment lost 1 base and the J segment 1 base; nucleotides outside the gene matches: 1. Germline V CDR1 and CDR2: SGHTA, FQGTGA. This CDR3 region has 16 residues. CDR3 in amino acids: CASSLIAGVNTGELFF. The DNA read from the CDR3 is TGTGCCAGCAGCTTAATAGCGGGAGTGAACACCGGGGAG.

This clone came up a few times. The junction and the germline gene differ at one end; a read error may be behind it. The DNA read from the CDR3 is TGTGCCAGTAGTATGACGGTGAACTATGGA. It yields the protein CASSMTVNYG. The full CDR3 protein is CASSMTVNYGYTF. The rearrangement uses TRBV19 and TRBJ1-2; D gene uncertain. The CDR3 goes on 3 residues after the read ends, and that part is filled in from the germline J gene. This CDR3 is built from 13 residues. The V gene's germline CDR1 is LNHDA and CDR2 SQIVND (reference sequence).

This clone was counted many times. The read terminates 3 residues ahead of where the CDR3 ends, so the germline J gene completes it. V usage is TRBV10-1 and J usage is TRBJ1-5; tentatively, D is TRBD1 (5 bases). Germline V lookup: CDR1 WNHNN, CDR2 SYGVQD (reference sequence). The CDR3 consists of 14 residues. With 2 bases removed from V and 3 bases from J, the gap between germline ends came to 8 bases. Partial CDR3 DNA: TGCGCCAGCAGTGAGGGGGGGATCAATCAGCCC. It codes for CASSEGGINQP. The CDR3 reads in full as CASSEGGINQPQHF.